This is a list of T cell receptor beta chains from one sample in a study of cytomegalovirus exposure and HLA in healthy donors. The assay was immunoSEQ multiplex PCR, and TCRdb's table has in-frame clones only and misses some. The table shows 95,000 to 150,000 clones, with around three quarters occurring only once. Material for sequencing was PBMCs. The receptor set was obtained from a woman in her 50s in good health and CMV-seronegative. Both conserved end residues are part of each CDR3. A D gene is named only where the DNA matches it firmly. Only some rows state a clone size, as once, few, many or a class for expanded clones.

d_gene,abundance,v_gene,j_gene,CDR3aa,CDR3nt
.,few,TRBV30,TRBJ2-6,CACTGFSGANVLTF,TGTGCCTGTACGGGTTTCTCTGGGGCCAACGTCCTGACTTTC
TRBD2,.,TRBV29-1,TRBJ2-1,CSGLRGGGVYNEQFF,TGCAGCGGGCTCAGGGGCGGGGGGGTTTACAATGAGCAGTTCTTC
.,.,TRBV2,TRBJ1-5,CASSLENQPQHF,TGTGCCAGCAGTTTAGAAAATCAGCCCCAGCATTTT
.,.,TRBV10-3,TRBJ2-2,CAIRDSDTGELFF,TGTGCCATCAGAGATAGCGACACCGGGGAGCTGTTTTTT
TRBD1,few,TRBV19,TRBJ1-3,CASSTGQVGNTIYF,TGTGCCAGTAGTACCGGACAGGTGGGAAACACCATATATTTT
TRBD1,.,TRBV19,TRBJ1-5,CASSSYRDRGFYSNQPQHF,TGTGCCAGTAGTAGCTACCGGGACAGGGGATTTTATAGCAATCAGCCCCAGCATTTT
.,once,TRBV19,TRBJ2-4,CASSIQQDGNIQYF,TGTGCCAGTAGTATCCAGCAGGATGGAAACATTCAGTACTTC
.,.,TRBV11-2,TRBJ2-3,CASSLVFQGGSDTQYF,TGTGCCAGCAGCTTAGTGTTCCAGGGCGGTTCAGATACGCAGTATTTT
TRBD2,.,TRBV29-1,TRBJ2-3,CSVASGGPDTQYF,TGCAGCGTTGCATCGGGAGGACCAGATACGCAGTATTTT
TRBD1,.,TRBV7-9,TRBJ1-2,CASSPIQGVGYTF,TGTGCCAGCAGCCCAATACAGGGGGTTGGCTACACCTTC
.,.,TRBV20-1,TRBJ2-3,CSASPSDTQYF,TGCAGTGCTAGCCCGTCAGATACGCAGTATTTT
.,.,TRBV5-4,TRBJ2-2,CASSLGGKHGELFF,TGTGCCAGCAGCTTGGGCGGGAAACACGGGGAGCTGTTTTTT
.,.,TRBV2,TRBJ2-3,CASQKGLALNTDTQYF,TGTGCCAGCCAAAAAGGGCTAGCGTTGAACACAGATACGCAGTATTTT
.,.,TRBV28,TRBJ2-3,CASSSGGHYTDTQYF,TGTGCCAGCAGCTCGGGGGGACATTACACAGATACGCAGTATTTT
.,.,TRBV28,TRBJ2-3,CASRSGYRTDTQYF,TGTGCCAGCAGGTCAGGGTATCGGACAGATACGCAGTATTTT
TRBD2,few,TRBV6-5,TRBJ2-7,CASSPGLAREQYF,TGTGCCAGCAGCCCGGGACTAGCGCGGGAGCAGTACTTC
.,.,TRBV27,TRBJ2-1,CASSFLPQNNEQFF,TGTGCCAGCAGTTTCCTTCCCCAGAACAATGAGCAGTTCTTC
TRBD2,once,TRBV6-1,TRBJ2-1,CASSRGGTSGAEQFF,TGTGCCAGCAGTCGTGGGGGGACTAGCGGCGCTGAGCAGTTCTTC
TRBD2,.,TRBV28,TRBJ2-7,CASSLAGGRSYEQYF,TGTGCCAGCAGTTTAGCGGGAGGGCGGTCCTACGAGCAGTACTTC
.,.,TRBV7-2,TRBJ2-1,CASSLVGGLYNEQFF,TGTGCCAGCAGCTTAGTGGGAGGTCTCTACAATGAGCAGTTCTTC
.,.,TRBV7-8,TRBJ1-5,CASSPGGGAWGQPQHF,TGTGCCAGCAGCCCCGGGGGAGGGGCGTGGGGTCAGCCCCAGCATTTT
TRBD2,.,TRBV27,TRBJ2-1,CASSSLAGGHNEQFF,TGTGCCAGCAGTTCACTAGCGGGAGGGCACAATGAGCAGTTCTTC
TRBD1,.,TRBV13,TRBJ2-3,CASSSHPGTGGIDTQYF,TGTGCCAGCAGCTCCCATCCCGGGACAGGGGGAATAGATACGCAGTATTTT
.,.,TRBV14,TRBJ2-3,CASSQVGGITDTQYF,TGTGCCAGCAGCCAAGTTGGCGGTATTACAGATACGCAGTATTTT
TRBD2,.,TRBV7-9,TRBJ2-1,CASSSTSGSSYNEQFF,TGTGCCAGCAGCAGTACTAGCGGAAGCTCCTACAATGAGCAGTTCTTC
TRBD2,once,TRBV5-4,TRBJ2-7,CASSAMLASSGRRYEQYF,TGTGCCAGCAGCGCCATGTTGGCGTCTAGCGGGAGGCGTTACGAGCAGTACTTC
TRBD1,few,TRBV7-2,TRBJ2-3,CASRSTGQDTQYF,TGTGCCAGCAGATCAACGGGACAGGATACGCAGTATTTT
.,.,TRBV9,TRBJ1-2,CASSPDSNYGYTF,TGTGCCAGCAGCCCCGACAGCAACTATGGCTACACCTTC
TRBD1,.,TRBV27,TRBJ2-1,CASSPGQGPIYNEQFF,TGTGCCAGCAGTCCCGGACAGGGGCCGATCTACAATGAGCAGTTCTTC
.,.,TRBV14,TRBJ2-1,CASSQVRSSYNEQFF,TGTGCCAGCAGCCAAGTCAGAAGCTCCTACAATGAGCAGTTCTTC
.,.,TRBV6-1,TRBJ2-1,CASSPGPYNEQFF,TGTGCCAGCAGTCCTGGGCCATACAATGAGCAGTTCTTC
.,.,TRBV19,TRBJ2-1,CASSERRASTYNEQFF,TGTGCCAGCAGCGAGCGGAGGGCATCCACGTACAATGAGCAGTTCTTC
TRBD1,.,TRBV7-2,TRBJ1-6,CASSLASTGDSPLHF,TGTGCCAGCAGCTTAGCTTCGACAGGGGATTCACCCCTCCACTTT
.,few,TRBV18,TRBJ2-2,CASSPPAVNTGELFF,TGTGCCAGCTCACCACCGGCAGTAAACACCGGGGAGCTGTTTTTT
TRBD2,.,TRBV7-3,TRBJ2-3,CASSSGTSGDTQYF,TGTGCCAGCAGCTCGGGGACTAGCGGCGATACGCAGTATTTT
.,.,TRBV5-1,TRBJ2-1,CASSIEETSYNEQFF,TGCGCCAGCAGCATCGAAGAGACATCCTACAATGAGCAGTTCTTC
.,.,TRBV7-2,TRBJ2-1,CASSSSLLNSYNEQFF,TGTGCCAGCAGCTCGTCTCTTTTAAACTCCTACAATGAGCAGTTCTTC
TRBD2,once,TRBV10-3,TRBJ2-7,CAISAGAGEAYEQYF,TGTGCCATCAGTGCAGGAGCGGGAGAGGCATACGAGCAGTACTTC
.,.,TRBV6-5,TRBJ2-7,CASRSQPYEQYF,TGTGCCAGCAGATCACAGCCCTACGAGCAGTACTTC
.,.,TRBV7-2,TRBJ2-3,CASSLAADISTDTQYF,TGTGCCAGCAGCTTAGCGGCGGACATAAGCACAGATACGCAGTATTTT
.,.,TRBV4-3,TRBJ2-2,CASSQDSDGELFF,TGCGCCAGCAGCCAAGATTCAGACGGGGAGCTGTTTTTT
.,.,TRBV4-1,TRBJ1-3,CASSQETRGGNTIYF,TGCGCCAGCAGCCAAGAAACCCGGGGGGGAAACACCATATATTTT
.,.,TRBV29-1,TRBJ2-1,CSVEGSGLQSYNEQFF,TGCAGCGTGGAGGGATCGGGACTCCAGTCCTACAATGAGCAGTTCTTC
TRBD1,.,TRBV28,TRBJ2-7,CASNRDRGSYEQYF,TGTGCCAGCAACCGGGACAGGGGTTCCTACGAGCAGTACTTC
.,once,TRBV19,TRBJ1-2,CASSIGGTGYGYTF,TGTGCCAGTAGTATCGGAGGGACTGGCTATGGCTACACCTTC
TRBD2,.,TRBV7-9,TRBJ2-1,CSSSPSLAGSYNEQFF,TGTTCCAGCAGCCCTAGTTTAGCGGGCTCCTACAATGAGCAGTTCTTC
TRBD1,.,TRBV6-5,TRBJ2-7,CASSQGATYEQYF,TGTGCCAGCAGTCAGGGGGCGACGTACGAGCAGTACTTC